One sample yielded the 17 T cell receptor beta chains listed below, sequenced in a study of cytomegalovirus exposure and HLA in healthy donors. This PCR relied on a set of 60 Vbeta primers and 13 Jbeta primers. Some clones are missing from TCRdb's copy, which holds only in-frame ones; the method was immunoSEQ multiplex PCR. The data contain about 67,000 clones, about 65% of them singletons. Sequenced sample: PBMCs. The receptors originated from a woman in her twenties or thirties in good health and CMV-seronegative.

This clone was seen a handful of times. The chain uses TRBV4-2 and TRBJ2-1; the D is unclear. This CDR3 comprises 13 residues. The V and J ends lost 3 bases and 9 bases respectively, with 12 bases between them. CDR1 is LGHNA, CDR2 YNFKEQ, per germline. The CDR3 region has the DNA TGTGCCAGCAGCCATTCAACAGCCTTTGAGCAGTTCTTC. This gives the protein CASSHSTAFEQFF.

This sequence joins TRBV15 and TRBJ2-5; 11 bases align to TRBD2. CDR3 size: 15 residues. CDR1 LNHNV and CDR2 YYDKDF come from the germline V gene (reference sequence). The V and J ends lost 6 bases and 4 bases, in that order; junction bases with no gene match: 7. The CDR3 bases are TGTGCCACCAGGCTTAGCGGGGGGGCGTCAGAGACCCAGTACTTC. Translated: CATRLSGGASETQYF.

As to this clone: Within the sample, other DNA sequences also encode this same CDR3. The CDR3: CASSLEAGVNTGELFF. CDR3 bases: TGTGCCAGCAGCTTAGAAGCAGGGGTAAACACCGGGGAGCTGTTTTTT. The V gene is TRBV13, the J gene TRBJ2-2; the D gene is possibly TRBD1 (6 bases). The ends were cut back, 1 base at V and 2 bases at J, with 11 bases in the middle. This CDR3 is 16 amino acids long. Germline V gene data show CDR1 as PRHDT and CDR2 as FYEKMQ (reference sequence).

The gene calls are TRBV4-1 and TRBJ2-3; D not certain. The length of the CDR3 is 14 residues. Between the trimmed V and J ends, which lost 4 bases and 5 bases, there was a span of 13 bases. Looked up from germline, CDR1 is MGHRA and CDR2 is YSYEKL. As DNA, the CDR3 is TGCGCCAGCAGCCCGGTCCCGAGGATAGATACGCAGTATTTT. It codes for CASSPVPRIDTQYF.

This clone was counted a few times. This chain uses TRBV5-1 with TRBJ1-1, with 7 bases matching TRBD1. Germline trimming cut 4 bases from V and 3 bases from J; bases unmatched to any gene: 9. This CDR3 region has 15 residues. Germline V gene sequence: CDR1 SGHRS, CDR2 YFSETQ. The CDR3 loop is CASSPLRGGHTEAFF. For the CDR3, the DNA is TGCGCCAGCAGCCCCCTGCGAGGGGGCCACACTGAAGCTTTCTTT.

This clone was detected only a few times. V usage is TRBV7-2 and J usage is TRBJ1-5, with no clear D. Between the trimmed V and J ends, which lost 1 base and 0 bases, there was a span of 13 bases. The CDR3 is made up of 17 amino acids. In germline, CDR1 is SGHTA, CDR2 FQGNSA. In DNA, the CDR3 is TGTGCCAGCAGCTTAGGGGCAGGACTTTATAGCAATCAGCCCCAGCATTTT. It translates to CASSLGAGLYSNQPQHF. Full variable domain (rest looked up from reference TRBV7-2 and TRBJ1-5): GAGVSQSPSNKVTEKGKDVELRCDPISGHTALYWYRQSLGQGLEFLIYFQGNSAPDKSGLPSDRFSAERTGGSVSTLTIQRTQQEDSAVYLCASSLGAGLYSNQPQHFGDGTRLSIL.

There are a few counts of this clone. The chain links TRBV28 to TRBJ1-5, with no clear D. The CDR3 consists of 15 residues. The V gene's germline CDR1 is MDHEN and CDR2 SYDVKM. Trimming took 6 bases from V and 2 from J, leaving 14 bases between them. The CDR3: CASRLATAGNQPQHF. DNA of the CDR3: TGTGCCAGCAGGCTGGCTACGGCGGGCAATCAGCCCCAGCATTTT.

The chain is built from TRBV6-1 and TRBJ2-3, with 9 bases matching TRBD2. The CDR3 loop spans 15 amino acids. Trimming cost V 6 bases and J 2 bases; bases outside gene matches: 6. The germline gives CDR1 MNHNS, CDR2 SASEGT. For the CDR3, the DNA is TGTGCCAGCAGCAGAGGGACTAGCCTCACAGATACGCAGTATTTT. Translated: CASSRGTSLTDTQYF.

This chain connects TRBV5-1 to TRBJ1-2; maybe TRBD1 (5 bases). The CDR3 covers 15 residues. V lost 0 bases to trimming and J lost 5 bases, with 14 bases between them. Germline V gene sequence: CDR1 SGHRS, CDR2 YFSETQ. CDR3 DNA sequence: TGCGCCAGCAGCTTGGAAGGTCGGTCAGGGTATGGCTACACCTTC. It translates to CASSLEGRSGYGYTF.

The rearrangement joins TRBV6-1 to TRBJ2-5; 7 bases agree with TRBD1. The CDR3 loop spans 16 amino acids. CDR1 MNHNS and CDR2 SASEGT come from the germline V gene. Trimming cost V 3 bases and J 1 base; bases outside gene matches: 8. The CDR3 loop reads CASSEGIGGGQETQYF. The CDR3 bases are TGTGCCAGCAGTGAGGGGATAGGGGGCGGCCAAGAGACCCAGTACTTC.

The J gene is TRBJ2-7, the V gene TRBV14, with a tentative D call TRBD1 (6 bases). The V gene's germline CDR1 is SGHDN and CDR2 FVKESK. CDR3 length equals 14 residues. V was cut by 0 bases and J by 2 bases, with 8 bases left in between. For the CDR3, the DNA is TGTGCCAGCAGCCAAGATTGGACAGCCTACGAGCAGTACTTC. Its protein is CASSQDWTAYEQYF.

This clone was observed a few times. The genes are TRBV5-6 and TRBJ1-1; tentative D call: TRBD1 (5 bases). Germline lookup yields CDR1 SGHDT and CDR2 YYEEEE. The CDR3 length is 15 residues. Between the trimmed V and J ends, which lost 2 bases and 0 bases, there was a span of 11 bases. CDR3 residues: CASSFQGLLNTEAFF. CDR3 coding DNA: TGTGCCAGCAGCTTTCAGGGCCTCTTGAACACTGAAGCTTTCTTT.

For the CDR3, the DNA is TGTGCCAGCAACGTAGGACAGGGCCAAGAGACCCAGTACTTC. This sequence encodes CASNVGQGQETQYF. The chain recombines TRBV5-6 with TRBJ2-5; 8 positions agree with TRBD1. The CDR3 contains 14 residues. CDR1 is SGHDT, CDR2 YYEEEE, per germline. The trim removed 6 bases at V and 1 base at J, leaving 5 bases unmatched.

This chain links TRBV19 with TRBJ2-5; D perhaps matches TRBD2 (5 bases). The CDR3 consists of 15 residues. Between the trimmed V and J ends, which lost 4 bases and 5 bases, there was a span of 17 bases. The germline V gene has CDR1 LNHDA and CDR2 SQIVND (reference sequence). The CDR3 here is CASSTPNGGFETQYF. CDR3 in DNA: TGTGCCAGTAGTACGCCCAATGGAGGTTTCGAGACCCAGTACTTC.

Note on this clone: At one of its ends the junction is not consistent with the germline gene, which may arise from a read error. Other nucleotide sequences from this sample produce the same CDR3. The chain combines TRBV15 with TRBJ1-5; possibly TRBD1 for D (6 bases). Germline V gene sequence: CDR1 LNHNV, CDR2 YYDKDF (reference sequence). CDR3 size: 13 residues. This CDR3 reads CATSSGRGKPQHF. As DNA, the CDR3 is TGTGCCACTAGCAGCGGCAGGGGCAAGCCCCAGCATTTT.

This clone came up a few times. The chain recombines TRBV6-5 with TRBJ1-2; the D is unclear. The ends were cut back, 7 bases at V and 1 base at J, with 4 bases in the middle. The CDR3 has 11 residues. Germline lookup yields CDR1 MNHEY and CDR2 SVGAGI. CDR3 protein: CASTYNYGYTF. The DNA for the CDR3 is TGTGCCAGCACCTATAACTATGGCTACACCTTC.

The V call is TRBV19, the J call TRBJ1-1; perhaps TRBD1 as D (5 bases). Per the germline V gene, CDR1 is LNHDA and CDR2 is SQIVND (reference sequence). The V gene lost 1 base and the J gene lost 7 bases, with 16 bases spanning the gap. CDR3 length: 15 residues. The DNA for the CDR3 is TGTGCCAGTAGTATAGCGGCAGGGCCCAGAGGTGAAGCTTTCTTT. Its translation: CASSIAAGPRGEAFF.